This is a list of T cell receptor beta chains from one sample in a study of blood T cell repertoires in COVID-19. TCRdb's copy holds only in-frame clones and misses some; the assay was immunoSEQ multiplex PCR. This table holds more than 95,000 clones, 88% found once. Sequencing was done on a sample of peripheral blood. The receptors derive from an elderly woman with acute or convalescent COVID-19. Both conserved end residues are part of each CDR3. A D gene is named only where the DNA matches it firmly. The size entry is marked missing in some rows and otherwise reads once, few, many or a size class.

v_gene	abundance	d_gene	j_gene	CDR3nt	CDR3aa
TRBV19	-	-	TRBJ1-4	TGTGCCAGTAGTAGGGCTCCTCAGATTGCAACTAATGAAAAACTGTTTTTT	CASSRAPQIATNEKLFF
TRBV7-2	-	TRBD2	TRBJ2-7	TGTGCCAGCAGCTTAGGGGGCGGGACTAGCCTCTACGAGCAGTACTTC	CASSLGGGTSLYEQYF
TRBV3-1/TRBV3-2	-	TRBD2	TRBJ2-1	TGTGCCAGCAGATTAACTAGCGGCATTTACAATGAGCAGTTCTTC	CASRLTSGIYNEQFF
TRBV6-5	-	-	TRBJ1-5	TGTGCCAGCAGACCCCCGGGACACAATCAGCCCCAGCATTTT	CASRPPGHNQPQHF
TRBV5-6	once	TRBD1	TRBJ1-2	TGTGCCAGCAGCCGACAGGGGGGAGGCTACACCTTC	CASSRQGGGYTF
TRBV21-1	once	-	TRBJ2-7	TGTGCCAGCAGCAAGAACTGCTGGAGCTCCTACGAGCAGTACTTC	CASSKNCWSSYEQYF
TRBV6-6	-	TRBD1	TRBJ2-7	TGTGCCAGCAGTAGGGACAGGGGGTACGAGCAGTACTTC	CASSRDRGYEQYF
TRBV18	-	-	TRBJ1-3	TGTGCCAGCTCACCGGACCGCGGGCTCTCTGGAAACACCATATATTTT	CASSPDRGLSGNTIYF
TRBV18	-	-	TRBJ2-1	TGTGCCAGCTCACTTTCGACTATTCCTGAGCAGTTCTTC	CASSLSTIPEQFF
TRBV7-2	-	-	TRBJ2-1	TGTGCCAGCAGCTTAACAGGGAGCTCCTACAATGAGCAGTTCTTC	CASSLTGSSYNEQFF
TRBV7-7	-	-	TRBJ2-7	TGTGCTAGCAGGAAACGACGACAGATCTCCTACGAGCAGTACTTC	CASRKRRQISYEQYF
TRBV3-1/TRBV3-2	-	TRBD2	TRBJ2-4	TGTGCCAGCAGCCGAGCGGGGTTAGCCAAAAACATTCAGTACTTC	CASSRAGLAKNIQYF
TRBV2	once	TRBD1	TRBJ1-6	TGTGCCAGCAGTAGACAGGGGGGCTCCTATAATTCACCCCTCCACTTT	CASSRQGGSYNSPLHF
TRBV5-6	-	TRBD2	TRBJ2-7	TGTGCCAGCAGCTTGAAGGGAAGCGGGAGTCGTTCCTACGAGCAGTACTTC	CASSLKGSGSRSYEQYF
TRBV7-9	-	TRBD2	TRBJ2-3	TGTGCCAGCAGTTTGGGACTATCCCGGGGAGATACGCAGTATTTT	CASSLGLSRGDTQYF
TRBV7-9	-	-	TRBJ2-3	TGTGCCAGCAGCCCCAGTGAGGGGGGGTGGACAGATACGCAGTATTTT	CASSPSEGGWTDTQYF
TRBV7-9	-	-	TRBJ1-1	TGTGCCAGCAGCTTAGCACGGGGGTTCAACACTGAAGCTTTCTTT	CASSLARGFNTEAFF
TRBV28	-	TRBD2	TRBJ2-1	TGTGCCAGCAGTGCCCCGGGACTAGGGAGGAATGAGCAGTTCTTC	CASSAPGLGRNEQFF
TRBV9	once	TRBD1	TRBJ1-2	TGTGCCAGCAGCTATACAGGGGGCGCTAACTATGGCTACACCTTC	CASSYTGGANYGYTF
TRBV7-9	-	TRBD1	TRBJ2-7	TGTGCCAGCAGCCCAGACAGGGTCCCCTACGAGCAGTACTTC	CASSPDRVPYEQYF
TRBV9	-	-	TRBJ2-3	TGTGCCAGCAGCAGAGAGTGGGGCGGGGGCACGTACACAGATACGCAGTATTTT	CASSREWGGGTYTDTQYF
TRBV12-5	once	-	TRBJ1-1	TGTGCTAGTGGTTTTGCGATGAACACTGAAGCTTTCTTT	CASGFAMNTEAFF
TRBV14	once	-	TRBJ2-7	TGTGCCAGCAGCCCCCAGGGTTACGAGCAGTACTTC	CASSPQGYEQYF
TRBV3-1/TRBV3-2	-	-	TRBJ1-4	TGTGCCAGCAGCCTATACCAGGGTGGGAGGGAAAAACTGTTTTTT	CASSLYQGGREKLFF